A selection of T cell receptor beta chains follows, all from one sample in a study of cytomegalovirus exposure and HLA in healthy donors. Produced via immunoSEQ multiplex PCR; TCRdb's table is partial and in-frame only. The profile shows 150,000 to 200,000 clones, 88% of them singletons. Sample: PBMCs. These receptors came from a man aged 18 to 30 in good health and CMV-seronegative. The CDR3 runs from the conserved cysteine through the conserved F or W. The order of the fields is clone size, V gene, D gene, J gene, CDR3 protein, CDR3 DNA. The D gene is left open where the match is weak. Clone size is stated in some rows and not others, as once, few, many or a class when expanded.

>.|TRBV4-2|TRBD2|TRBJ2-3
CASSARALAGEKDTQYF
TGTGCCAGCAGCGCCCGAGCCCTAGCGGGAGAGAAAGATACGCAGTATTTT
>once|TRBV19|TRBD1|TRBJ1-6
CASSIRDRGGSPLHF
TGTGCCAGTAGTATCCGGGACAGGGGCGGATCACCCCTCCACTTT
>.|TRBV10-2|.|TRBJ2-2
CASRYMGQNTGELFF
TGCGCCAGCAGATACATGGGCCAGAACACCGGGGAGCTGTTTTTT
>.|TRBV6-1|TRBD1|TRBJ2-1
CASRLDRGTYNEQFF
TGTGCCAGCAGGCTTGACAGGGGCACATACAATGAGCAGTTCTTC
>.|TRBV7-7|TRBD2|TRBJ2-3
CASSPGLAGLTDTQYF
TGTGCTAGCAGCCCAGGACTAGCGGGACTCACAGATACGCAGTATTTT
>once|TRBV2|.|TRBJ2-1
CASTPQENEQFF
TGTGCCAGCACCCCTCAAGAGAATGAGCAGTTCTTC
>.|TRBV28|TRBD2|TRBJ2-1
CASSRPRTGGPSNEQFF
TGTGCCAGCAGCCGTCCTAGGACGGGAGGGCCCAGCAATGAGCAGTTCTTC
>.|TRBV2|.|TRBJ1-1
CAGSEGLGGNTEAFF
TGTGCCGGCAGTGAAGGTCTTGGCGGAAACACTGAAGCTTTCTTT
>.|TRBV7-6|TRBD1|TRBJ1-2
CASSLTGGEGEGYTF
TGTGCCAGCAGCTTAACAGGGGGCGAGGGGGAAGGCTACACCTTC
>.|TRBV28|TRBD2|TRBJ2-7
CASSLPGLADYEQYF
TGTGCCAGCAGTTTACCGGGACTAGCGGACTACGAGCAGTACTTC
>.|TRBV6-1|TRBD1|TRBJ2-1
CASSEAEGRGLYHNNEQFF
TGTGCCAGCAGTGAAGCCGAGGGAAGGGGGCTCTATCACAACAATGAGCAGTTCTTC
>.|TRBV7-2|.|TRBJ2-1
CASSFTSGGGHEQFF
TGTGCCAGCAGCTTTACTAGCGGAGGGGGCCATGAGCAGTTCTTC
>.|TRBV29-1|TRBD1|TRBJ2-5
CSARPPRTGEETQYF
TGCAGCGCCCGGCCCCCCAGGACAGGGGAAGAGACCCAGTACTTC
>.|TRBV27|TRBD1|TRBJ2-2
CASSLGGQVFAGELFF
TGTGCCAGCAGTTTAGGGGGACAGGTTTTTGCCGGGGAGCTGTTTTTT
>.|TRBV5-1|.|TRBJ1-3
CASSMEPPDINSGNTIYF
TGCGCCAGCAGCATGGAACCCCCGGACATTAATTCTGGAAACACCATATATTTT
>.|TRBV11-3|.|TRBJ2-5
CASSYGITRGETQYF
TGTGCCAGCAGCTATGGGATTACACGGGGAGAGACCCAGTACTTC
>.|TRBV7-9|TRBD2|TRBJ2-7
CASSLSASGRDHTEQYF
TGTGCCAGCAGCTTATCGGCTAGCGGGAGGGATCATACCGAGCAGTACTTC
>.|TRBV23-1|.|TRBJ2-2
CAGKPGEVTGELFF
TGCGCCGGTAAGCCGGGGGAGGTCACCGGGGAGCTGTTTTTT
>.|TRBV27|TRBD1|TRBJ2-5
CASSLGTGLSETQYF
TGTGCCAGCAGTTTGGGGACAGGGCTTTCAGAGACCCAGTACTTC
>.|TRBV5-1|.|TRBJ1-3
CASSSDIGSGNTIYF
TGCGCCAGCAGCTCTGACATCGGCTCTGGAAACACCATATATTTT
>.|TRBV6-5|.|TRBJ2-1
CASSYSTGQSINEQFF
TGTGCCAGCAGTTACTCGACAGGACAGTCTATCAATGAGCAGTTCTTC
>.|TRBV4-2|.|TRBJ2-6
CASSQDPRESGANVLTF
TGTGCCAGCAGCCAAGATCCGAGAGAATCTGGGGCCAACGTCCTGACTTTC
>.|TRBV27|.|TRBJ1-2
CASRPESTGNLYGYTF
TGTGCCAGCAGACCCGAGTCAACAGGGAACCTCTATGGCTACACCTTC
>.|TRBV28|.|TRBJ2-7
CASTLQVPYEQYF
TGTGCCAGCACCCTCCAGGTCCCCTACGAGCAGTACTTC
>.|TRBV6-5|TRBD2|TRBJ2-1
CASSYFGSGYEQFF
TGTGCCAGCAGTTACTTTGGTAGCGGGTATGAGCAGTTCTTC
>.|TRBV4-1|.|TRBJ2-2
CASSPVRHLDSGELFF
TGCGCCAGCAGCCCAGTACGGCACCTTGACAGCGGGGAGCTGTTTTTT
>.|TRBV10-3|TRBD1|TRBJ1-3
CAISESGQRVGNTIYF
TGTGCCATCAGTGAGTCGGGACAGCGAGTTGGAAACACCATATATTTT
>.|TRBV6-5|TRBD1|TRBJ1-2
CASSPGQGDGYTF
TGTGCCAGCAGCCCTGGACAGGGGGATGGCTACACCTTC
>.|TRBV4-1|.|TRBJ1-1
CASRSTITEAFF
TGCGCCAGCAGATCTACTATCACTGAAGCTTTCTTT
>.|TRBV2|.|TRBJ2-3
CASSVWPADTQYF
TGTGCCAGCAGTGTATGGCCCGCAGATACGCAGTATTTT
>.|TRBV7-9|.|TRBJ1-1
CASSLGENLAFF
TGTGCCAGCAGCTTAGGAGAGAATCTGGCTTTCTTT
>.|TRBV5-1|TRBD1|TRBJ2-5
CASSTGTGGTPMNF
TGCGCCAGCAGCACTGGGACAGGGGGAACCCCAATGAACTTC
>.|TRBV19|TRBD1|TRBJ1-1
CASSLLQGVNTEAFF
TGTGCCAGTTCCCTTTTACAGGGGGTCAACACTGAAGCTTTCTTT
>.|TRBV27|TRBD2|TRBJ2-1
CASSTPRLLAGGPYNEQFF
TGTGCCAGCAGTACCCCCCGTCTTCTAGCGGGAGGGCCCTACAATGAGCAGTTCTTC
>.|TRBV18|TRBD1|TRBJ2-2
CASSSGTGLTGELFF
TGTGCCAGCTCGTCCGGGACAGGACTCACCGGGGAGCTGTTTTTT
>.|TRBV9|.|TRBJ1-4
CASSVGNRGYANEKLFF
TGTGCCAGCAGCGTAGGCAATAGGGGGTACGCTAATGAAAAACTGTTTTTT
>.|TRBV13|.|TRBJ1-1
CASSLGQGNTEAFF
TGTGCCAGCAGCTTAGGACAGGGGAACACTGAAGCTTTCTTT
>.|TRBV6-5|.|TRBJ2-5
CASRAGFQETQYF
TGTGCCAGCAGGGCGGGTTTTCAAGAGACCCAGTACTTC
>.|TRBV5-6|.|TRBJ2-1
CASSLGSGSYNEQFF
TGTGCCAGCAGCTTGGGGTCAGGTTCCTACAATGAGCAGTTCTTC
>.|TRBV5-1|TRBD1|TRBJ2-3
CASSPDRVDTQYF
TGCGCCAGCAGCCCCGACAGGGTAGATACGCAGTATTTT
>.|TRBV6-6|TRBD1|TRBJ2-2
CASSYGTVSTGELFF
TGTGCCAGCAGTTATGGGACAGTCTCGACCGGGGAGCTGTTTTTT
>.|TRBV2|.|TRBJ1-3
CASSERGGNFRNTIYF
TGTGCCAGCAGTGAAAGGGGAGGGAATTTTCGGAACACCATATATTTT